The clone carrying this T cell receptor beta chain has at least ten counts. Each CDR3 protein gets one entry after TCRdb re-called the RT-PCR reads with MiXCR. The sample includes about 680,000 distinct CDR3 sequences, 14% of them seen just once. Trimming took 6 bases from V and 8 from J, leaving 8 bases between them. The CDR3 consists of 11 residues. The V gene's germline CDR1 is SGHTA and CDR2 FQGNSA. The rearrangement uses TRBV7-2 and TRBJ2-1, with no clear D. The TCR sequence derives from a female donor in good health, serving as a healthy control. Sequenced material: memory CD4+ T cells from blood. CDR3 nucleotides: TGTGCCAGCAGTGGTTACGATGAGCAGTTCTTC. This translates into CASSGYDEQFF.